This T cell receptor beta chain was identified during a study of beta chain features in type 1 diabetes. Points from the study as a whole: TCRB CDR3 length was moderately but significantly reduced in all four CD4+ subsets of Type 1 diabetes patients. Fewer junction insertions and more nucleotide deletions appeared in type 1 diabetes patients.

This CDR3 contains 14 residues. Germline CDR1 is SGHVS and CDR2 is FQNEAQ. V was clipped by 6 bases and J by 2 bases, with 11 bases between them. For this clone: Its antigen remains unidentified. The sample contains more than one DNA sequence encoding this CDR3.

Every participating donor gave one draw, a heparinised blood sample averaging around 120 mL. CD45RO/CCR7/CD25/CD127/CD95/CD27 separated CD4+ naive, central memory, regulatory and stem cell-like memory cells by sorting. Sorting produced populations that all topped 95% purity. Reverse transcription of all isolated RNA meant that expressed TCRB transcripts were sequenced. Profiled with immunoSEQ multiplex PCR; TCRdb holds only in-frame clones, not every one. The sample has 600,000 to 700,000 clones, 13% seen once. The clonotype originates from a man younger than 35 with type 1 diabetes. Sample: naive CD4+ T cells from blood. J is TRBJ1-5 and V is TRBV7-8; D may be TRBD1 (6 bases). The CDR3 sequence: CASSLDRGNQPQHF. The CDR3 coding sequence is TGTGCCAGCAGTCTGGACAGAGGCAATCAGCCCCAGCATTTT.